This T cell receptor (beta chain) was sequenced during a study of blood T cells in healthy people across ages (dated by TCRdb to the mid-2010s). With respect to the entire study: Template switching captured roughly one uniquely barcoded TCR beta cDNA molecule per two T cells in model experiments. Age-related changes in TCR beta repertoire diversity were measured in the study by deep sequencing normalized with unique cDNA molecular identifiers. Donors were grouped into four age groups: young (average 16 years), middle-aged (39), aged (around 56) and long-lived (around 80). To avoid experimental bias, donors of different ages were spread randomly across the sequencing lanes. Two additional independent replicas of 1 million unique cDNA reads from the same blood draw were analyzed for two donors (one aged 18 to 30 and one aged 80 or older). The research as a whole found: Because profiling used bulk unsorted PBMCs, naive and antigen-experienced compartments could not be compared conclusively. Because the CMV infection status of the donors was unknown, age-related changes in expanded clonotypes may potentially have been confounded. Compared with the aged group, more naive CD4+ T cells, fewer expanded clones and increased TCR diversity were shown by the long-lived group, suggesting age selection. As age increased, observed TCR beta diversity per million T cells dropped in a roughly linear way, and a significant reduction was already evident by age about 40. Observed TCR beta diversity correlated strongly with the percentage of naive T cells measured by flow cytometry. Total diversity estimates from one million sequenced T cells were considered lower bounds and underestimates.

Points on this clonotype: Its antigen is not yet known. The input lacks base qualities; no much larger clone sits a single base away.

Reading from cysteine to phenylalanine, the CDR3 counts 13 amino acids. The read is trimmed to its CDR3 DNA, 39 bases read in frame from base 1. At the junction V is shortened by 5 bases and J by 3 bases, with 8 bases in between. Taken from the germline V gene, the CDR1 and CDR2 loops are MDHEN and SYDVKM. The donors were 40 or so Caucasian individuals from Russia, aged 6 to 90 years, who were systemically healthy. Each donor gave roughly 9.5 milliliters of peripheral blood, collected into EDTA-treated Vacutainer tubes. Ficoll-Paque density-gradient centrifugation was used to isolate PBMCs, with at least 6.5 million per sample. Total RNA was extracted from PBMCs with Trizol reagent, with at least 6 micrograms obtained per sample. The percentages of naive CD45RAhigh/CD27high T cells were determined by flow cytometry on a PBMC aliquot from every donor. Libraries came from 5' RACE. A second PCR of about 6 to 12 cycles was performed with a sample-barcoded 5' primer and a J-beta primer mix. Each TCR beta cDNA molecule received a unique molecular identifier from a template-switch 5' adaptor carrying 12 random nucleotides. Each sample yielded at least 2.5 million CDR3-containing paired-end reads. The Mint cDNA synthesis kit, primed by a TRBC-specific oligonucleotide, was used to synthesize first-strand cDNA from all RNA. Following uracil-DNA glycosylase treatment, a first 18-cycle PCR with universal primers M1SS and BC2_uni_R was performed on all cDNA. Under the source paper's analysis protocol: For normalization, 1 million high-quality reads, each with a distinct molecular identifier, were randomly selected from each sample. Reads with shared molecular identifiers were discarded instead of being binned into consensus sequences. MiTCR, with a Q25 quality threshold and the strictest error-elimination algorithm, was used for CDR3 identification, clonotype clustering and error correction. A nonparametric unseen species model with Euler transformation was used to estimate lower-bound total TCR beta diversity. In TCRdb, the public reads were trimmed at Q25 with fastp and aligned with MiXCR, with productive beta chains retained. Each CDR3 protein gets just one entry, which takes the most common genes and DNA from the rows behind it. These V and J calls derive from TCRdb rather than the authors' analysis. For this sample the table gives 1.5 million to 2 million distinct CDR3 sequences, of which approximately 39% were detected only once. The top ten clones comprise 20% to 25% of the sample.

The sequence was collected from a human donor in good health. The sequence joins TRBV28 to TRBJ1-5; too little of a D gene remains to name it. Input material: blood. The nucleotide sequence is TGTGCCAGCAGTCCGCCCCCCAATCAGCCCCAGCATTTT. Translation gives CASSPPPNQPQHF.